The rows below give T cell receptor beta chains drawn from one sample of a study of blood T cell repertoires in COVID-19. Clones were sequenced by immunoSEQ multiplex PCR, and TCRdb holds only the in-frame ones, with some missing. The repertoire consists of some 310,000 clones, with roughly 90% occurring once and the leading ten covering roughly 2.9%. Material: peripheral blood. The receptors were sampled from a woman in her 30s with COVID-19, enrolled during active disease. CDR3s include the opening cysteine and the closing phenylalanine or tryptophan. D genes are given only for firm matches. Some rows have no size entry. The others give once, few or many, or a class for an expanded clone.

J gene,D gene,V gene,clone size,CDR3 DNA,CDR3 protein
TRBJ2-1,.,TRBV19,.,TGTGCCAGTAGTATTCGGGTCTACAATGAGCAGTTCTTC,CASSIRVYNEQFF
TRBJ1-5,TRBD1,TRBV28,.,TGTGCCAGCAGTATAAGACAGGGAAAGGGCCAGCCCCAGCATTTT,CASSIRQGKGQPQHF
TRBJ1-2,.,TRBV4-1,.,TGCGCCAGCAGCCAAGCGGGCAGGGGAATCTATGGCTACACCTTC,CASSQAGRGIYGYTF
TRBJ1-2,.,TRBV5-4,few,TGTGCCAGCAGCACATACGCCTATGGCTACACCTTC,CASSTYAYGYTF
TRBJ2-1,TRBD1,TRBV28,.,TGTGCCAGCAGTTTACCGGCAGGGGGCAACCATGAGCAGTTCTTC,CASSLPAGGNHEQFF
TRBJ2-7,TRBD2,TRBV10-1,.,TGCGCCAGCAGTCCCGGGACTACCTACGAGCAGTACTTC,CASSPGTTYEQYF
TRBJ1-3,TRBD1,TRBV2,.,TGTGCCAGCAGTGTGGGACAGCAGTCTGGAAACACCATATATTTT,CASSVGQQSGNTIYF
TRBJ1-5,.,TRBV5-1,.,TGCGCCAGCAGCTTGGGACAGGACCAGCCCCAGCATTTT,CASSLGQDQPQHF
TRBJ2-1,TRBD2,TRBV27,.,TGTGCCAGCACCCGAGGGACTAGCGGAAGCTCCTACAATGAGCAGTTCTTC,CASTRGTSGSSYNEQFF
TRBJ2-7,.,TRBV6-5,.,TGTGCCAGCAGTTACGGGGGCAGCAGCTCCTACGAGCAGTACTTC,CASSYGGSSSYEQYF
TRBJ2-2,.,TRBV30,.,TGTGCCTGGAACAGGGGGGGGACCGGGGAGCTGTTTTTT,CAWNRGGTGELFF
TRBJ1-4,.,TRBV28,.,TGTGCCAGCAGTGGTGTCCGAGATGAAAAACTGTTTTTT,CASSGVRDEKLFF
TRBJ1-2,TRBD1,TRBV7-2,.,TGTGCCAGCAGCTCAGGGACAGGGGACTATGGCTACACCTTC,CASSSGTGDYGYTF
TRBJ1-6,.,TRBV5-4,.,TGTGCCAGCAGCTTCAATACAGGGCTCAGCTCCTATAATTCACCCCTCCACTTT,CASSFNTGLSSYNSPLHF
TRBJ1-4,.,TRBV29-1,.,TGCAACGTTCTCGTAGCAGGCGGGAATGAAAAACTGTTTTTT,CNVLVAGGNEKLFF
TRBJ2-1,TRBD1,TRBV15,.,TGTGCCACCAGCGGTCTAACAGGGGATGAGCAGTTCTTC,CATSGLTGDEQFF
TRBJ2-2,.,TRBV2,many,TGTGCCAGCAAGAGGGACACCGGGGAGCTGTTTTTT,CASKRDTGELFF
TRBJ2-1,TRBD1,TRBV7-6,.,TGTGCCAGCAGCCCTCAGGTAGGACAGGGGATCAATGAGCAGTTCTTC,CASSPQVGQGINEQFF
TRBJ1-6,TRBD1,TRBV19,few,TGTGCCAGTAGTACCCAGGACAGGGGTGATTCACCCCTCCACTTT,CASSTQDRGDSPLHF
TRBJ1-1,.,TRBV30,.,TGTGCCTGGAGTGTGGCAGGGGCCACTGAAGCTTTCTTT,CAWSVAGATEAFF
TRBJ1-2,.,TRBV5-1,.,TGCGCCAGCAGCTTAACAGGGTATGGCTACACCTTC,CASSLTGYGYTF
TRBJ2-7,TRBD2,TRBV10-3,.,TGTGCCATCAGTGAGTCGGGTCCAGCGGGAGGGACCTACGAGCAGTACTTC,CAISESGPAGGTYEQYF
TRBJ1-1,.,TRBV18,few,TGTGCCAGCTCACCACCAAACAGGGCTTTGAACACTGAAGCTTTCTTT,CASSPPNRALNTEAFF
TRBJ2-2,TRBD2,TRBV10-3,.,TGTGCCATCACTGCCGGACTAGCCGGGGAGCTGTTTTTT,CAITAGLAGELFF
TRBJ1-2,.,TRBV2,few,TGTGCCAGTGGGACTGCCTATGGCTACACCTTC,CASGTAYGYTF
TRBJ2-5,TRBD2,TRBV3-1/TRBV3-2,.,TGTGCCAGCAGCCAAGGGTTAGCGGGAGGGGAAGAGACCCAGTACTTC,CASSQGLAGGEETQYF
TRBJ2-7,TRBD2,TRBV20-1,.,TGCAGTGCTAGTTTTGTGGCGGGAGTGGATGAGCAGTACTTC,CSASFVAGVDEQYF
TRBJ2-7,.,TRBV4-2,.,TGTGCCAGCAGCCAAGGCGGGCTCTACGAGCAGTACTTC,CASSQGGLYEQYF
TRBJ2-1,.,TRBV3-1/TRBV3-2,once,TGTGCCAGCAGCCAAGATTCAGGGAAGAAAAACAATGAGCAGTTCTTC,CASSQDSGKKNNEQFF
TRBJ2-3,TRBD2,TRBV18,.,TGTGCCAGCTCACGGGGGACTAGCGGGAGTCTTTGGGGATACACAGATACGCAGTATTTT,CASSRGTSGSLWGYTDTQYF
TRBJ1-1,.,TRBV9,once,TGTGCCAGCAGCCCTCGTAGGGGGGGGAACACTGAAGCTTTCTTT,CASSPRRGGNTEAFF
TRBJ2-6,.,TRBV7-8,.,TGTGCCAGCAGCTTATTCCTTTCTGGGGCCAACGTCCTGACTTTC,CASSLFLSGANVLTF
TRBJ1-6,.,TRBV5-6,.,TGTGCCAGCAGCCCCGCCGGTTCACCCCTCCACTTT,CASSPAGSPLHF
TRBJ1-1,.,TRBV28,.,TGTGCCAGCAGTCCGCCCCACAGGGATTCGGAAGCTTTCTTT,CASSPPHRDSEAFF
TRBJ1-1,TRBD1,TRBV7-8,once,TGTGCCAGCAGCTTATTACAGGGGGCCTACACTGAAGCTTTCTTT,CASSLLQGAYTEAFF
TRBJ2-5,.,TRBV7-9,.,TGTGCCAGCAGCTTAGCTGGCAGGGGTTCCCAAGAGACCCAGTACTTC,CASSLAGRGSQETQYF
TRBJ1-6,.,TRBV19,.,TGTGCCAGTAGTAGCGGGGAGTTATATTCACCCCTCCACTTT,CASSSGELYSPLHF
TRBJ1-2,TRBD1,TRBV18,.,TGTGCCAGCTCACCCTCCGGACAGGGGGCCTACTCGCGCTATGGCTACACCTTC,CASSPSGQGAYSRYGYTF
TRBJ1-3,.,TRBV9,.,TGTGCCAGCAGCACTCTAGGGGCGGGAAACACCATATATTTT,CASSTLGAGNTIYF
TRBJ2-1,.,TRBV29-1,.,TGCAGCGTTGAAAAGGCGGGACCGATCAATGAGCAGTTCTTC,CSVEKAGPINEQFF
TRBJ1-2,TRBD1,TRBV5-1,.,TGCGCCAGCAGCTTACAGGGGGTTCAATACGGCTACACCTTC,CASSLQGVQYGYTF
TRBJ1-5,.,TRBV6-6,.,TGTGCCAGCAGTCCCCCTACGCAGGGGCATCAGCCCCAGCATTTT,CASSPPTQGHQPQHF
TRBJ2-7,.,TRBV29-1,.,TGCAGCGTTGGCCCCTTAGGGGGTGACGAGCAGTACTTC,CSVGPLGGDEQYF
TRBJ2-5,TRBD2,TRBV4-1,few,TGCGCCAGCAGCCAAGATCCCTCCCGACTAGCGGGAGGGGGCCAAGAGACCCAGTACTTC,CASSQDPSRLAGGGQETQYF